The clone carrying this T cell receptor (beta chain) was picked up one time. The data are from a study of chemoradiotherapy in HPV16-positive cancers. The method was immunoSEQ multiplex PCR; TCRdb's version includes in-frame clones alone and lacks a portion of them. Among about 12,000 clones listed, around two thirds were seen once. This CDR3 is 15 amino acids long. CDR1 and CDR2 from the germline V gene are MNHEY and SVGAGI. The V gene end was trimmed by 2 bases and the J gene end by 6 bases; junction bases not matched to a gene: 7. The clonotype originates from a human donor with HPV-associated anogenital cancer. Sampling was done from a patient who underwent chemoradiotherapy. The chain couples TRBV6-5 to TRBJ2-3, with TRBD2 identical over 8 bases. CDR3 nucleotide sequence: TGTGCCAGCAGTTACATACGGGGGGGCAAGGATACGCAGTATTTT. This gives the protein CASSYIRGGKDTQYF.